This TCR beta chain was sequenced for a study of CD8 T cells in Susac syndrome. With random hexamers, roughly 0.45 to 1 ug RNA was reverse transcribed. Amplification of TCR beta CDR3 was carried out by immunoSEQ multiplex PCR, which covered 54 Vbeta and 13 Jbeta segments. TCRdb called the immunoSEQ multiplex PCR reads again in MiXCR, with one record for every CDR3 protein. The sample includes under 200,000 distinct CDR3 sequences, roughly 94% of them seen just once. Sequencing of TCR beta was carried out in blood CD8+ and CD4+ T cells. Healthy donors, matched for age and sex, constituted the control group. While CD8+ and CD4+ T cells were isolated negatively, TEMRA cells were enriched by FACS. The CDR3 runs 14 residues. V dropped 3 bases and J dropped 2 bases, with 8 bases sitting between them. Germline CDR1 reads LGHDT; CDR2 reads YNNKEL (reference sequence).

This clonotype originated in a human donor in good health. The chain recombines TRBV3-1 with TRBJ1-3; D call uncertain. The sequencing input was CD4+ T cells from PBMCs. The CDR3, as DNA: TGTGCCAGCAGCCAGATCGACGCTGGAAACACCATATATTTT. Its protein product is CASSQIDAGNTIYF.